What follows describes a single TCR beta chain. These data originate in a study of shared clonotypes between healthy human individuals. Across the study: Researchers drew samples from two women and a few men aged 18 to 49.

Researchers partitioned CD4+ cells into CD45RA+ naive and CD45RA-negative memory subsets. The V gene lost 6 bases and the J gene lost 2 bases, with 13 bases spanning the gap. CDR3 length equals 15 residues. Germline values: CDR1 MDHEN, CDR2 SYDVKM. About 33,000 T cell genomes (approximately 190 ng DNA) went into each sorted-subset replicate. Data came from immunoSEQ multiplex PCR; TCRdb stores just in-frame clones and leaves some out. Of some 2,500,000 clones in the sample, just under 95% were seen once. This TCR was recovered from a young man in good health. Some clones in this sample may be carry-over from other donors' samples. This rearrangement joins TRBV28 to TRBJ2-2; no clear D. Sequencing was carried out using naive CD4+ T cells from PBMCs. Subset specified: CD45RA+ positively selected. CDR3 DNA: TGTGCCAGCAGGCTAGGGAATTCCAACACCGGGGAGCTGTTTTTT. This encodes CASRLGNSNTGELFF.